Listed below are T cell receptor beta chains from one sample, sequenced in a study of response to subunit inactivated influenza vaccine. Via MiXCR, TCRdb re-called the RT-PCR reads, giving one row per CDR3 protein. Of about 540,000 distinct CDR3 sequences in the sample, around a quarter were seen once. Another study also made use of these data, one on T cells expressing NK-cell markers.

The sequencing here drew on CD4+ T cells sorted from PBMCs, taken approximately 13 days after vaccination. The receptors shown here come from a man aged 45-60 years who received an inactivated influenza vaccine. CDR3s include the opening cysteine and the closing phenylalanine or tryptophan. A D gene is named only where the DNA matches it firmly. Some rows have no size entry. The others give once, few or many, or a class for an expanded clone.

abundance	v_gene	d_gene	j_gene	CDR3aa	CDR3nt
-	TRBV7-9	-	TRBJ2-3	CAPARAAANTQYF	TGTGCCCCCGCCCGAGCAGCGGCGAATACGCAGTATTTT
few	TRBV19	-	TRBJ2-3	CASSTGQFHSTDTQYF	TGTGCCAGTAGTACGGGGCAGTTCCATAGCACAGATACGCAGTATTTT
-	TRBV20-1	-	TRBJ1-1	CSASTPGLRNTEAFF	TGCAGTGCTAGTACCCCGGGACTGAGGAACACTGAAGCTTTCTTT
few	TRBV24-1	TRBD2	TRBJ2-3	CATAGGSTDTQYF	TGTGCCACTGCGGGGGGCAGCACAGATACGCAGTATTTT
-	TRBV27	-	TRBJ2-7	CASSFASPSQGSSYEQYF	TGTGCCAGCAGTTTTGCTTCCCCCTCACAGGGCAGCTCCTACGAGCAGTACTTC
few	TRBV7-9	TRBD1	TRBJ2-5	CASSFLDRRETQYF	TGTGCCAGCAGCTTCCTGGACAGGCGAGAGACCCAGTACTTC
-	TRBV12-3/TRBV12-4	-	TRBJ1-2	CASSLGDKNGYTF	TGTGCCAGCAGTTTAGGGGACAAAAATGGCTACACCTTC
-	TRBV20-1	TRBD2	TRBJ2-7	CSARDMTRGIGEQYF	TGCAGTGCTAGAGATATGACGCGGGGGATCGGCGAGCAGTACTTC
few	TRBV12-3/TRBV12-4	-	TRBJ1-5	CASSFGRSQPQHF	TGTGCCAGCAGTTTCGGACGTTCCCAGCCCCAGCATTTT
-	TRBV5-5	-	TRBJ1-4	CASSVQGNGEKLFF	TGTGCCAGCAGCGTACAGGGCAATGGGGAAAAACTGTTTTTT
few	TRBV10-3	-	TRBJ2-7	CAISEIPGTYEQYF	TGTGCCATCAGTGAGATCCCAGGGACTTACGAGCAGTACTTC
-	TRBV3-1	-	TRBJ2-7	CASSQPPSYEQYF	TGTGCCAGCAGCCAGCCGCCCTCCTACGAGCAGTACTTC
few	TRBV7-2	-	TRBJ1-2	CASTRGPSSYGYTF	TGTGCCAGCACCCGCGGGCCTTCGAGCTATGGCTACACCTTC
-	TRBV7-2	-	TRBJ2-3	CASSLSRVKTDTQYF	TGTGCCAGCAGCTTAAGTAGGGTTAAGACAGATACGCAGTATTTT
-	TRBV10-3	-	TRBJ2-3	CAISDSTIFDEDTQYF	TGTGCCATCAGTGACTCGACTATATTCGATGAAGATACGCAGTATTTT
-	TRBV20-1	-	TRBJ1-1	CYPGGSTEAFF	TGCTATCCGGGCGGGAGCACTGAAGCTTTCTTT
-	TRBV20-1	-	TRBJ1-2	CSARAGHLYGYTF	TGCAGTGCTAGAGCAGGACACCTCTATGGCTACACCTTC
few	TRBV5-1	-	TRBJ2-2	CASRNAATGTGELFF	TGCGCCAGCAGAAACGCGGCGACGGGGACCGGGGAGCTGTTTTTT
many	TRBV7-4	TRBD2	TRBJ2-3	CASSLDLREGRKDTQYF	TGTGCCAGCAGCTTAGATCTGCGGGAGGGCCGAAAGGATACGCAGTATTTT
few	TRBV7-9	-	TRBJ1-2	CASSPGALNYGYTF	TGTGCCAGCAGCCCCGGGGCCTTAAACTATGGCTACACCTTC
-	TRBV20-1	-	TRBJ1-1	CSARDSRRTEAFF	TGCAGTGCGAGAGACAGTCGTCGAACTGAAGCTTTCTTT
-	TRBV28	-	TRBJ1-5	CASSLGQRLGQPQHF	TGTGCCAGCAGTTTAGGACAGCGTTTGGGTCAGCCCCAGCATTTT
-	TRBV18	-	TRBJ2-2	CASSNDGFTGELFF	TGTGCCAGCTCAAACGACGGTTTCACCGGGGAGCTGTTTTTT
-	TRBV6-1	-	TRBJ2-2	CASHPGFQNTGELFF	TGTGCCAGTCATCCAGGGTTTCAGAACACCGGGGAGCTGTTTTTT
few	TRBV7-2	TRBD1	TRBJ2-3	CASSSWDRVGDTQYF	TGTGCCAGCAGCTCATGGGACAGGGTAGGAGATACGCAGTATTTT
-	TRBV6-2/TRBV6-3	-	TRBJ1-2	CASSIQGEYGYTF	TGTGCCAGCAGTATACAGGGCGAGTACGGCTACACCTTC
many	TRBV6-2/TRBV6-3	-	TRBJ2-7	CASRDAYEQYF	TGTGCCAGTAGGGATGCCTACGAGCAGTACTTC
-	TRBV5-5	-	TRBJ2-3	CASSFSGTWDTQYF	TGTGCCAGCAGCTTCTCCGGGACTTGGGATACGCAGTATTTT
-	TRBV15	-	TRBJ2-1	CATSRDRWNNEQFF	TGTGCCACCAGCAGAGATAGGTGGAACAATGAGCAGTTCTTC
-	TRBV12-3/TRBV12-4	-	TRBJ2-7	CASSIHTGTYEQYF	TGTGCCAGCAGTATACATACAGGGACCTACGAGCAGTACTTC
-	TRBV5-6	-	TRBJ1-1	CASSLRVVGTEAFF	TGTGCCAGCAGCCTCAGGGTGGTGGGCACTGAAGCTTTCTTT
few	TRBV2	TRBD1	TRBJ1-5	CASRTGTGVNQPQHF	TGTGCCAGCAGAACCGGGACAGGGGTCAATCAGCCCCAGCATTTT
few	TRBV12-3/TRBV12-4	TRBD2	TRBJ2-7	CASSPEVGTSGAYEQYF	TGTGCCAGCAGTCCCGAAGTAGGGACTAGCGGGGCCTACGAGCAGTACTTC
-	TRBV3-1	-	TRBJ2-1	CASSYSAESNEQFF	TGTGCCAGCAGTTATTCGGCAGAATCCAATGAGCAGTTCTTC
many	TRBV5-1	TRBD1	TRBJ2-2	CASSPDRGQGAGELFF	TGCGCCAGCAGCCCGGACAGGGGTCAGGGGGCCGGGGAGCTGTTTTTT
-	TRBV4-2	-	TRBJ1-6	CASSQDKGSGNSPLHF	TGTGCCAGCAGCCAAGATAAGGGTAGCGGTAATTCACCCCTCCACTTT
-	TRBV7-2	TRBD1	TRBJ1-4	CASSLEQGNGKLFF	TGTGCCAGCAGCTTAGAACAGGGGAATGGAAAACTGTTTTTT
few	TRBV20-1	-	TRBJ2-7	CSATMLERSSYEQYF	TGCAGTGCTACGATGTTGGAGAGGAGCTCCTACGAGCAGTACTTC
-	TRBV3-1	-	TRBJ1-4	CASSQVFSQGLVF	TGTGCCAGCAGCCAAGTTTTCTCGCAGGGACTCGTTTTT
-	TRBV7-9	TRBD2	TRBJ2-5	CASSLLAGVAETQYF	TGTGCCAGCAGCTTACTAGCGGGGGTCGCTGAGACCCAGTACTTC
few	TRBV30	-	TRBJ2-3	CAWMGTNPYTDTQYF	TGTGCCTGGATGGGGACGAACCCTTACACAGATACGCAGTATTTT
-	TRBV4-3	-	TRBJ2-4	CASSQEEWSNIQYF	TGCGCCAGCAGCCAAGAGGAGTGGTCAAACATTCAGTACTTC
-	TRBV3-1	-	TRBJ1-2	CASSQGTKLIYGYTF	TGTGCCAGCAGCCAAGGAACTAAGCTTATCTATGGCTACACCTTC
once	TRBV11-3	TRBD2	TRBJ2-1	CASSRGTSGGANEQFF	TGTGCCAGCAGCCGAGGGACTAGCGGGGGGGCCAATGAGCAGTTCTTC
few	TRBV7-9	-	TRBJ2-7	CASSLPGREYEQYF	TGTGCCAGCAGCTTACCGGGCAGGGAGTACGAGCAGTACTTC
many	TRBV12-3/TRBV12-4	TRBD1	TRBJ1-5	CASSRRGRDQPQHF	TGTGCCAGCAGTCGTAGGGGGCGCGATCAGCCCCAGCATTTT
-	TRBV7-3	-	TRBJ2-2	CASSPTNGELFF	TGTGCCAGCAGCCCCACTAACGGGGAGCTGTTTTTT
-	TRBV10-3	-	TRBJ1-1	CAISESGKTEAFF	TGTGCCATCAGTGAGTCTGGGAAAACTGAAGCTTTCTTT
many	TRBV6-1	-	TRBJ1-4	CASRLAGSNEKLFF	TGTGCCAGCAGACTAGCCGGGTCTAATGAAAAACTGTTTTTT
few	TRBV29-1	-	TRBJ2-7	CSVSILDNSYEQYF	TGCAGCGTTTCTATCTTAGACAACTCCTACGAGCAGTACTTC
-	TRBV12-3/TRBV12-4	-	TRBJ2-4	CASSAPSSEKNIQYF	TGTGCCAGCAGCGCCCCGTCTAGCGAAAAAAACATTCAGTACTTC
-	TRBV12-3/TRBV12-4	TRBD2	TRBJ2-3	CASSFPGLARSF	TGTGCCAGCAGTTTTCCAGGACTAGCGCGATCTTTT